This T cell receptor beta chain was sequenced in a study of blood T cells in healthy people across ages. The authors ran a second PCR of 7 to 11 cycles using a sample-barcoded 5' primer and a J-beta primer mix. Using its own MiXCR run on the 5' RACE reads, TCRdb lists one record per CDR3 protein. The table includes approximately 350,000 distinct CDR3 sequences, approximately 51% detected once. The V and J ends lost 6 bases and 6 bases, in that order; junction bases with no gene match: 10. This CDR3 contains 16 residues. Germline CDR1 and CDR2: MNHEY and SVGEGT. This clonotype has ten or more counts. This rearrangement joins TRBV6-2 or TRBV6-3 to TRBJ2-3, with 12 positions matching TRBD2. The TCR sequence derives from a man aged 60 to 75 in good health. The sample consisted of blood. The CDR3 DNA reads as TGTGCCAGCAGGCCCCTACTAGCGGGAGGCGGGGATACGCAGTATTTT. Translated, it gives CASRPLLAGGGDTQYF.